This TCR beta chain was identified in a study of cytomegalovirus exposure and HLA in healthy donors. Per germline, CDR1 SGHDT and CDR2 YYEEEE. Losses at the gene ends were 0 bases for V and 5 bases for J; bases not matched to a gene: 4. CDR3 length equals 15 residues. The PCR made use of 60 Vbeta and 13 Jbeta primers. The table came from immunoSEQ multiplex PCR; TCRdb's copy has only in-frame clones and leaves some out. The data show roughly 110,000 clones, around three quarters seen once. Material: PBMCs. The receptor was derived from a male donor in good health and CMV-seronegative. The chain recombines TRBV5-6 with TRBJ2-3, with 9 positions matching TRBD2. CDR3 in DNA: TGTGCCAGCAGCTTGGGGGCTAGCGGGAAAGATACGCAGTATTTT. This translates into CASSLGASGKDTQYF. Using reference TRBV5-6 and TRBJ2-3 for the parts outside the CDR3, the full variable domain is DAGVTQSPTHLIKTRGQQVTLRCSPKSGHDTVSWYQQALGQGPQFIFQYYEEEERQRGNFPDRFSGHQFPNYSSELNVNALLLGDSALYLCASSLGASGKDTQYFGPGTRLTVL.